This TCR beta chain was documented in a study of T cell changes during pregnancy in multiple sclerosis. The data were produced by immunoSEQ multiplex PCR, yet TCRdb's version contains in-frame clones alone and is incomplete. The data show tens of thousands of clones, around nine tenths seen once. Specimen: CD4+ T cells from peripheral blood mononuclear cells, collected before pregnancy. This receptor was obtained from a female donor with multiple sclerosis, enrolled in a pregnancy study.

DNA for the CDR3: TGCGCCAGCACCCCTTACCAGGGCTTAGGGAACACTGAAGCTTTCTTT. Protein: CASTPYQGLGNTEAFF. The chain recombines TRBV5-1 with TRBJ1-1; D is possibly TRBD1 (5 bases). The CDR3 spans 16 residues. Germline V gene sequence: CDR1 SGHRS, CDR2 YFSETQ. Deletions cut 6 bases from V and 1 base from J, with 19 bases between.